This passage covers 16 T cell receptor beta chains from one sample sequenced in a study of T cell repertoires in cytomegalovirus infection. MiXCR, applied by TCRdb to the reads, yields one record per CDR3 protein. Among around 530,000 distinct CDR3 sequences listed, less than 30% were seen once. The specimen was PBMCs. Receptors originate from a human donor in good health (CMV status not recorded). Some clones in this sample may be carry-over from other donors' samples.

The gene calls are TRBV6-8 and TRBJ2-1, with D possibly matching TRBD1 (5 bases). Trimming left V 8 bases short and J 2 bases short, with 16 bases between. The CDR3 is 15 amino acids. Germline assignment: CDR1 MNHGY and CDR2 SAAAGT. The chain's CDR3 is CASFPRAATYNEQFF. The DNA of the CDR3 is TGTGCCAGCTTTCCCAGGGCGGCTACCTACAATGAGCAGTTCTTC.

This clonotype has more than one count but fewer than ten. As DNA, the CDR3 is TGTGCCAGTTCTATCTTGGCGGGATCTAGCACAGATACGCAGTATTTT. Amino acid sequence: CASSILAGSSTDTQYF. The V call is TRBV19, the J call TRBJ2-3, with D possibly being TRBD2 (6 bases). Germline CDR1 reads LNHDA; CDR2 reads SQIVND (reference sequence). The CDR3 spans 16 residues. Trimming removed 8 bases from V and 0 bases from J, with 18 bases in between. Full variable domain (rest looked up from reference TRBV19 and TRBJ2-3): DGGITQSPKYLFRKEGQNVTLSCEQNLNHDAMYWYRQDPGQGLRLIYYSQIVNDFQKGDIAEGYSVSREKKESFPLTVTSAQKNPTAFYLCASSILAGSSTDTQYFGPGTRLTVL.

This clonotype was detected only a few times. The chain recombines TRBV6-5 with TRBJ2-7; D is possibly TRBD1 (6 bases). With 3 bases removed from V and 3 bases from J, the gap between germline ends came to 12 bases. The CDR3 sequence is 14 residues long. Germline CDR1 and CDR2: MNHEY and SVGAGI. The CDR3 spells CASSYLGAGYEQYF. The CDR3 DNA is TGTGCCAGCAGTTATTTGGGGGCGGGCTACGAGCAGTACTTC.

This clonotype was seen a few times. This chain joins TRBV7-9 and TRBJ2-1; D may be TRBD2 (5 bases). V lost 2 bases and J lost 5, with 13 bases in between. The CDR3 contains 15 residues. Germline V gene lookup returns CDR1 SEHNR and CDR2 FQNEAQ (reference sequence). CDR3 amino acids: CASSLNGPGDNEQFF. CDR3 sequence (DNA): TGTGCCAGCAGCTTAAATGGTCCCGGGGACAATGAGCAGTTCTTC.

The V and J genes are TRBV7-3 and TRBJ2-3, with 9 bases lining up with TRBD2. The CDR3 is 17 amino acids. J gave up 6 bases and V 4 bases, and 14 bases lay outside the gene matches. The germline CDR1 and CDR2 sequences are SGHTA and FQGTGA. The DNA of the CDR3 is TGTGCCAGCAGCTCGCTGAGACCTAGCGGGGAAATTGATACGCAGTATTTT. Its translation is CASSSLRPSGEIDTQYF.

This chain links TRBV27 with TRBJ2-2; 8 bases agree with TRBD2. The CDR3 is 18 amino acids. CDR1 is MNHEY and CDR2 is SMNVEV in the germline V gene (reference sequence). V shed 0 bases and J 6 bases; nucleotides not matched to a gene: 12. The CDR3 loop reads CASSLSRNPGLVPGELFF. The DNA of the CDR3 is TGTGCCAGCAGTTTATCTCGGAATCCGGGACTAGTCCCCGGGGAGCTGTTTTTT.

This clonotype came up a few times. The chain recombines TRBV19 with TRBJ2-5; D not certain. V lost 3 bases and J lost 7, with 9 bases in between. The V gene's germline CDR1 is LNHDA and CDR2 SQIVND (reference sequence). The CDR3 has 12 amino acids. CDR3 bases: TGTGCCAGTAGTATCCCGCAGGCGACCCAGTACTTC. It is translated as CASSIPQATQYF. Based on the CDR3 plus reference TRBV19 and TRBJ2-5, the full variable domain is DGGITQSPKYLFRKEGQNVTLSCEQNLNHDAMYWYRQDPGQGLRLIYYSQIVNDFQKGDIAEGYSVSREKKESFPLTVTSAQKNPTAFYLCASSIPQATQYFGPGTRLLVL.

In regard to this clonotype: The conserved phenylalanine or tryptophan normally closing the CDR3 is absent here, so this likely arose from a read error. Here the CDR3 DNA reads TGTGCCAGCAGCTTAGTAGCGGGAGGAGAGACCCAGTACCTC. This translates into CASSLVAGGETQYL. V gene TRBV7-2 combines with J gene TRBJ2-5; 10 positions agree with TRBD2. Germline values: CDR1 SGHTA, CDR2 FQGNSA. The length of the CDR3 is 14 residues. J gave up 4 bases and V 1 base, and 0 bases lay outside the gene matches.

In its sample, this clonotype was seen a few times. The chain uses TRBV7-8 and TRBJ1-6; D not certain. The CDR3 runs to 15 residues. The V gene lost 3 bases and the J gene lost 10 bases, with 16 bases spanning the gap. Germline values: CDR1 SGHVS, CDR2 FQNEAQ. The CDR3 loop is CASSLSELRGSPLHF. The CDR3, as DNA: TGTGCCAGCAGCTTGTCGGAACTCCGGGGATCACCCCTCCACTTT.

This clonotype appeared many times. V and J are TRBV7-2 and TRBJ1-5, with D uncertain. V was trimmed by 5 bases and J by 2 bases, leaving 16 bases between them. CDR1 and CDR2 (germline): SGHTA, FQGNSA. The CDR3 extends over 16 amino acids. The CDR3 is CASSLLPGSGNQPQHF. In nucleotides, the CDR3 is TGTGCCAGCAGCCTATTGCCCGGGAGCGGCAATCAGCCCCAGCATTTT.

This clonotype has just a few counts. The rearrangement links TRBV6-5 to TRBJ1-1, with D perhaps matching TRBD1 (5 bases). In germline, CDR1 is MNHEY, CDR2 SVGAGI. V was cut by 6 bases and J by 0 bases, with 17 bases left in between. The CDR3 is made up of 16 amino acids. In nucleotides, the CDR3 is TGTGCCAGCAGCTACGTGGGGACCCTCATGAACACTGAAGCTTTCTTT. It is translated as CASSYVGTLMNTEAFF.

A few counts support this clonotype. V and J are TRBV9 and TRBJ1-2; TRBD1 might be the D (6 bases). Looked up from germline, CDR1 is SGDLS and CDR2 is YYNGEE. The length of the CDR3 is 18 residues. V was trimmed by 4 bases and J by 4 bases, leaving 26 bases between them. Here the CDR3 reads CASSPRGGSGTSLYGYTF. Here the CDR3 DNA reads TGTGCCAGCAGCCCTAGGGGGGGTTCCGGGACTTCTCTCTATGGCTACACCTTC.

At least ten counts were recorded for this clonotype. The rearrangement links TRBV7-2 to TRBJ2-1; D is possibly TRBD2 (6 bases). CDR3 length: 13 amino acids. From germline, CDR1 is SGHTA and CDR2 FQGNSA. V lost 3 bases and J 9 bases, leaving 12 bases between the germline ends. The CDR3 region has the DNA TGTGCCAGCAGCTTCGCGACTAGGTTTGAGCAGTTCTTC. This sequence encodes CASSFATRFEQFF.

The J gene is TRBJ1-2, the V gene TRBV10-3; TRBD1 is a possible D gene (6 bases). The CDR3 consists of 11 residues. V gave up 8 bases and J gave up 4 bases, with 8 bases separating them. Germline V gives CDR1 ENHRY, CDR2 SYGVKD. The chain's CDR3 is CAILQGYGYTF. The CDR3 DNA reads as TGTGCCATCCTACAGGGCTATGGCTACACCTTC.

This chain joins TRBV7-1 and TRBJ2-7; D is perhaps TRBD1 (6 bases). TRBV7-1 is an ORF, and what it does is uncertain. The CDR3 extends over 14 amino acids. Trimming stripped 5 bases from V and 2 bases from J, with 13 bases between. CDR3 coding DNA: TGTGCCAGCAGCCCCCACAGGGCTCCCTACGAGCAGTACGTC. Residues: CASSPHRAPYEQYV.

This clonotype was seen repeatedly, ten times or more. The chain employs TRBV7-2 and TRBJ2-7; unclear D gene. V lost 6 bases, J lost 3 bases, and 6 bases lay in between. The CDR3 runs to 11 residues. Germline CDR1 SGHTA, CDR2 FQGNSA. This CDR3 reads CASSLHYEQYF. The CDR3 DNA follows: TGTGCCAGCAGTTTACACTACGAGCAGTACTTC.